These 15 T cell receptor beta chains share one sample of origin, sequenced in a study of human T cells and chemical hapten exposure. TCRdb ran MiXCR on the RACE reads and lists one entry per CDR3 protein. The sample carries 330,000 or so distinct CDR3 sequences, about 6% recorded once. Documented time point: patch test 2, 6 weeks after DPC sensitization. As to treatment: therapeutic diphenylcyclopropenone sensitization with weekly scalp DPC. This material consisted of whole blood, taken in connection with sensitization to the hapten diphenylcyclopropenone (DPC). These receptors originate from a woman in her late teens or twenties with alopecia areata. Some clones in this sample may be carry-over from other donors' samples.

This clonotype appeared a few times. The rearrangement uses TRBV4-3 and TRBJ2-5; TRBD1 matches at 7 bases. Germline trimming cut 2 bases from V and 7 bases from J; bases unmatched to any gene: 10. The CDR3 has 15 residues. Germline V lookup: CDR1 LGHNA, CDR2 YSLEER. The CDR3 protein is CASSQTSRGKGTQYF. The DNA of the CDR3 is TGCGCCAGCAGCCAAACGAGCAGGGGGAAAGGGACCCAGTACTTC.

This chain links TRBV7-4 with TRBJ1-2; 7 nucleotides agree with TRBD1. The trim removed 7 bases at V and 7 bases at J, leaving 6 bases unmatched. Germline V CDR1 and CDR2: SGHVT, SQSDAQ. The CDR3 has 12 amino acids. The CDR3 region has the DNA TGTGCCAGCACCCCTCAGGGGGGTGGCTACACCTTC. Protein: CASTPQGGGYTF. Looking up the rest from reference TRBV7-4 and TRBJ1-2 gives the full variable domain: GAGVSQSPRYKVAKRGRDVALRCDSISGHVTLYWYRQTLGQGSEVLTYSQSDAQRDKSGRPSGRFSAERPERSVSTLKIQRTEQGDSAVYLCASTPQGGGYTFGSGTRLTVV.

As regards this clonotype: This sequence may be a read error, since a much larger clone differs from it by one base. The gene calls are TRBV29-1 and TRBJ1-1; D is unresolved. The V gene lost 8 bases and the J gene lost 1 base, with 8 bases spanning the gap. There are 11 residues in the CDR3. Germline V gives CDR1 SQVTM, CDR2 ANQGSEA. CDR3 in amino acids: CSFWENTEAFF. CDR3 coding DNA: TGCAGCTTTTGGGAGAACACTGAAGCTTTCTTT.

This clonotype was seen ten or more times. The V and J genes are TRBV7-2 and TRBJ1-5; no definite D call. Trimming removed 5 bases from V and 6 bases from J, with 11 bases in between. Germline V gene lookup returns CDR1 SGHTA and CDR2 FQGNSA. There are 13 residues in the CDR3. The CDR3 DNA reads as TGTGCCAGCAGCGAAGCGGGGATTCAGCCCCAGCATTTT. Amino acid sequence: CASSEAGIQPQHF.

This clonotype has a handful of counts. The V gene is TRBV11-2, the J gene TRBJ1-3; 7 bases match TRBD1. V was pared by 2 bases and J by 4 bases, with 2 bases of the junction left unmatched. This CDR3 spans 14 amino acids. Looked up from germline, CDR1 is SGHAT and CDR2 is FQNNGV. The CDR3 region has the DNA TGTGCCAGCAGCTTACCGGGACAGGGAAACACCATATATTTT. It codes for CASSLPGQGNTIYF.

This clonotype was seen only a few times. This chain uses TRBV2 with TRBJ2-3; 8 nucleotides agree with TRBD2. The CDR3 is made up of 17 amino acids. V dropped 7 bases and J dropped 5; count of bases not matched to a gene: 17. Germline V gene data show CDR1 as SNHLY and CDR2 as FYNNEI. The CDR3 DNA sequence: TGTGCCAGCAAGATTCGAGCGGGGGTGACCTCGGTAGATACGCAGTATTTT. Translation: CASKIRAGVTSVDTQYF.

This clonotype has at least ten counts. The chain uses TRBV6-9 and TRBJ2-7, with TRBD1 identical over 10 bases. The CDR3 totals 13 residues. CDR1 and CDR2 (germline): MNHGY, SVAAGI. The trim removed 7 bases at V and 6 bases at J, leaving 6 bases unmatched. CDR3 nucleotide sequence: TGTGCCAGCACTGACAGGGGGCAGGTCGAGCAGTACTTC. This translates into CASTDRGQVEQYF.

This clonotype was recorded a few times. V and J are TRBV28 and TRBJ2-7; D is uncertain. CDR3 length equals 16 residues. Germline assignment: CDR1 MDHEN and CDR2 SYDVKM. Trimming shortened V by 5 bases and J by 2 bases, and 19 bases separated the two germline ends. CDR3 region: CASSADPRNGAYEQYF. For the CDR3, the DNA is TGTGCCAGCAGTGCCGACCCCCGGAACGGAGCCTACGAGCAGTACTTC.

In this sample, this clonotype turned up a few times. This rearrangement joins TRBV6-6 to TRBJ2-2; D is unresolved. The CDR3 consists of 15 residues. The germline V and J ends were trimmed by 4 bases and 1 base, with 10 bases remaining between them. CDR1 is MNHNY, CDR2 SVGAGI, per germline (reference sequence). The CDR3 reads CASSSNPQNTGELFF. DNA of the CDR3: TGTGCCAGCAGTTCCAATCCACAGAACACCGGGGAGCTGTTTTTT.

This clonotype occurred many times. This chain links TRBV27 with TRBJ1-2, with D possibly being TRBD1 (5 bases). The germline V gene has CDR1 MNHEY and CDR2 SMNVEV (reference sequence). Trimming took 2 bases from V and 3 from J, leaving 7 bases between them. This CDR3 spans 13 amino acids. The CDR3, as DNA: TGTGCCAGCAGTTTACAGGGTGACTATGGCTACACCTTC. Translated: CASSLQGDYGYTF.

The chain couples TRBV20-1 to TRBJ2-2; 12 positions agree with TRBD2. V lost 2 bases to trimming and J lost 6 bases; unmatched junction nucleotides: 4. CDR3 length equals 15 residues. Germline CDR1 is DFQATT and CDR2 is SNEGSKA (reference sequence). CDR3 sequence reads: CSARLLAGGAGELFF. In DNA, the CDR3 is TGCAGTGCTAGACTACTAGCGGGGGGTGCCGGGGAGCTGTTTTTT.

This clonotype appeared a few times. This sequence joins TRBV6-1 and TRBJ2-7, with TRBD1 matching over 8 bases. Germline V gene data show CDR1 as MNHNS and CDR2 as SASEGT. The CDR3 sequence is 14 residues long. The J segment lost 3 bases and the V segment lost 4 bases, leaving 5 bases of the junction unmatched. As DNA, the CDR3 is TGTGCCAGCAGTGGTCAACAGGGGGACTACGAGCAGTACTTC. The encoded protein is CASSGQQGDYEQYF.

This clonotype was seen ten or more times. The V call is TRBV10-3, the J call TRBJ2-3; D is perhaps TRBD2 (6 bases). Deletions cut 7 bases from V and 2 bases from J, with 10 bases between. This CDR3 is 13 amino acids long. Germline V gene sequence: CDR1 ENHRY, CDR2 SYGVKD. CDR3 DNA: TGTGCCATCAAGGGGCGGGACACAGATACGCAGTATTTT. Amino acids: CAIKGRDTDTQYF.

This clonotype was found a few times. This chain links TRBV10-3 with TRBJ2-3, with D uncertain. Trimming pared 10 bases from V and 0 bases from J, leaving 11 bases between. The CDR3 consists of 13 residues. From germline, CDR1 is ENHRY and CDR2 SYGVKD. The CDR3 DNA follows: TGTGCCACTCAACGGCTAAGCACAGATACGCAGTATTTT. Translating gives CATQRLSTDTQYF.

This chain joins TRBV29-1 and TRBJ2-5; D might be TRBD1 (6 bases). Trimming left V 6 bases short and J 4 bases short, with 18 bases between. The CDR3 consists of 14 residues. Germline CDR1 and CDR2: SQVTM and ANQGSEA. The CDR3 loop is CSVAYGTSGETQYF. The CDR3, as DNA: TGCAGCGTGGCTTATGGGACATCAGGAGAGACCCAGTACTTC. Full variable domain (missing parts from reference TRBV29-1 and TRBJ2-5): SAVISQKPSRDICQRGTSLTIQCQVDSQVTMMFWYRQQPGQSLTLIATANQGSEATYESGFVIDKFPISRPNLTFSTLTVSNMSPEDSSIYLCSVAYGTSGETQYFGPGTRLLVL.